Presented here are 7 T cell receptor beta chains from one specimen sequenced in a study of blood T cells in healthy people across ages. With a J-beta primer mix and a sample-barcoded 5' primer, a second PCR ran about 7 to 12 cycles. TCRdb called the 5' RACE reads again in MiXCR, with one record for every CDR3 protein. The data contain 700,000 or so distinct CDR3 sequences, over 20% of them singletons. The material sequenced was blood. These receptors were obtained from a man between 70 and 80 years old in good health.

The DNA of the CDR3 is TGTGCCAGCAGCAGACAGGGACAAGAGACCCAGTACTTC. Its protein product is CASSRQGQETQYF. The gene calls are TRBV7-2 and TRBJ2-5; TRBD1 agrees at 7 bases. Trimming removed 5 bases from V and 2 bases from J; junction bases left unmatched: 2. This CDR3 is built from 13 residues. CDR1 and CDR2 from the germline V gene are SGHTA and FQGNSA.

This clonotype was counted a few times. CDR3 DNA sequence: TGTGCCAGCAGTTTATACGGACAGGCCTACGAGCAGTACTTC. Translated: CASSLYGQAYEQYF. The chain links TRBV28 to TRBJ2-7; the match to TRBD1 covers 7 bases. J lost 2 bases, V lost 1 base, and 2 bases had no gene match. CDR3 size: 14 residues. The germline V gene has CDR1 MDHEN and CDR2 SYDVKM.

This clonotype was counted only a few times. This rearrangement joins TRBV12-3 or TRBV12-4 to TRBJ2-1, with 11 nucleotides matching TRBD2. The CDR3 runs 15 residues. J lost 3 bases, V lost 6 bases, and 4 bases had no gene match. The CDR3 loop reads CASRVGLAVYNEQFF. The CDR3 region has the DNA TGTGCCAGCAGGGTGGGACTAGCGGTCTACAATGAGCAGTTCTTC.

This clonotype occurred a few times. J is TRBJ2-3 and V is TRBV28; D possibly uses TRBD1 or TRBD2 (5 bases each). This CDR3 comprises 17 residues. Germline V gene data show CDR1 as MDHEN and CDR2 as SYDVKM. Trimming took 1 base from V and 3 from J, leaving 17 bases between them. As DNA, the CDR3 is TGTGCCAGCAGTTTATACAGGACCTCCCCGGGAACAGATACGCAGTATTTT. Translating gives CASSLYRTSPGTDTQYF.

V and J are TRBV6-5 and TRBJ2-2; D is ambiguous. This CDR3 has 16 residues. CDR1 and CDR2 from the germline V gene are MNHEY and SVGAGI. Between the trimmed V and J ends, which lost 4 bases and 2 bases, there was a span of 14 bases. The CDR3 region is CASSWATQSNTGELFF. In DNA form, the CDR3 reads TGTGCCAGCAGTTGGGCGACCCAGAGCAACACCGGGGAGCTGTTTTTT.

The chain combines TRBV6-1 with TRBJ2-6, with 8 bases matching TRBD1. From germline, CDR1 is MNHNS and CDR2 SASEGT. The CDR3 contains 15 residues. The V gene end was trimmed by 9 bases and the J gene end by 2 bases; junction bases not matched to a gene: 6. CDR3: CASRTGKAGANVLTF. The CDR3 nucleotides are TGTGCCAGTAGGACAGGGAAGGCTGGGGCCAACGTCCTGACTTTC.

This clonotype was counted a single time. The junction departs from germline at one end; a sequencing error may be responsible. V gene TRBV18 combines with J gene TRBJ2-5; 9 nucleotides align to TRBD1. CDR3 length: 15 amino acids. Germline CDR1 reads KGHSH; CDR2 reads LQKENI. Written as DNA, the CDR3 is TGTGCCAGCTCCCGAACAGGGGGCTTTGGCAATGAGCGGTTCTTC. It translates to CASSRTGGFGNERFF.